The rows below give T cell receptor beta chains drawn from one sample of a study of blood T cell repertoires in COVID-19. Generated by immunoSEQ multiplex PCR, the TCRdb table keeps only in-frame clones and is missing some. The repertoire includes tens of thousands of clones, about 88% of them detected once, and 13% to 15% sits in the top ten. What was sequenced was peripheral blood. These receptors came from a human donor in a cohort sampled during active COVID-19. CDR3s include the opening cysteine and the closing phenylalanine or tryptophan. Each record gives: CDR3 protein, CDR3 DNA, J gene, clone size, D gene, V gene. D genes are given only for firm matches. Not every row has a clone size; where given, it reads once, few, many or a size class.

cdr3_aa: CASRTSGGGHEQFF
cdr3_nt: TGCGCCAGCAGGACTAGCGGGGGGGGGCATGAGCAGTTCTTC
j_call: TRBJ2-1
clone_size: -
d_call: TRBD2
v_call: TRBV10-2

cdr3_aa: CATQGLANTIYF
cdr3_nt: TGTGCCACCCAGGGGCTGGCTAACACCATATATTTT
j_call: TRBJ1-3
clone_size: -
d_call: -
v_call: TRBV12-3/TRBV12-4

cdr3_aa: CASSPLVDTQYF
cdr3_nt: TGTGCCAGCAGCCCCCTCGTGGATACGCAGTATTTT
j_call: TRBJ2-3
clone_size: -
d_call: -
v_call: TRBV6-2/TRBV6-3

cdr3_aa: CASSLVSRGYTF
cdr3_nt: TGTGCCAGCAGCTTGGTAAGCCGTGGCTACACCTTC
j_call: TRBJ1-2
clone_size: few
d_call: -
v_call: TRBV5-4

cdr3_aa: CASSFFPGTGGETQYF
cdr3_nt: TGCGCCAGCAGCTTCTTTCCCGGGACAGGAGGAGAGACCCAGTACTTC
j_call: TRBJ2-5
clone_size: -
d_call: TRBD1
v_call: TRBV5-1

cdr3_aa: CASSRNSPLHF
cdr3_nt: TGTGCCAGCAGCCGTAATTCACCCCTCCACTTT
j_call: TRBJ1-6
clone_size: -
d_call: -
v_call: TRBV11-2

cdr3_aa: CAWGSTGGGETQYF
cdr3_nt: TGTGCCTGGGGTTCCACAGGGGGCGGGGAGACCCAGTACTTC
j_call: TRBJ2-5
clone_size: few
d_call: TRBD1
v_call: TRBV30

cdr3_aa: CASRPGTGELFF
cdr3_nt: TGTGCCAGCCGTCCGGGCACCGGGGAGCTGTTTTTT
j_call: TRBJ2-2
clone_size: -
d_call: -
v_call: TRBV6-5

cdr3_aa: CAARSGGSSTDTQYF
cdr3_nt: TGCGCCGCCCGAAGCGGGGGCTCTAGCACAGATACGCAGTATTTT
j_call: TRBJ2-3
clone_size: -
d_call: TRBD2
v_call: TRBV5-1

cdr3_aa: CASSYTEYRDTEAFF
cdr3_nt: TGTGCCAGCAGTTACACGGAGTACAGGGACACTGAAGCTTTCTTT
j_call: TRBJ1-1
clone_size: -
d_call: -
v_call: TRBV6-5

cdr3_aa: CASSYGSSGNTEAFF
cdr3_nt: TGTGCCAGCAGTTACGGTTCCAGCGGGAACACTGAAGCTTTCTTT
j_call: TRBJ1-1
clone_size: few
d_call: -
v_call: TRBV6-5

cdr3_aa: CASSLAGRAYEQYF
cdr3_nt: TGTGCCAGCAGCTTAGCCGGGAGGGCCTACGAGCAGTACTTC
j_call: TRBJ2-7
clone_size: -
d_call: TRBD2
v_call: TRBV11-2

cdr3_aa: CASSQPGQGIFEQFF
cdr3_nt: TGCGCCAGCAGCCAACCGGGACAGGGAATTTTTGAGCAGTTCTTC
j_call: TRBJ2-1
clone_size: -
d_call: TRBD1
v_call: TRBV5-1

cdr3_aa: CASSYGTNYGYTF
cdr3_nt: TGTGCCAGCAGTTACGGGACAAACTATGGCTACACCTTC
j_call: TRBJ1-2
clone_size: -
d_call: -
v_call: TRBV6-5

cdr3_aa: CASSVEFSGNTIYF
cdr3_nt: TGTGCCAGCAGCGTTGAGTTCTCTGGAAACACCATATATTTT
j_call: TRBJ1-3
clone_size: -
d_call: -
v_call: TRBV9

cdr3_aa: CASSKGQGKSPLHF
cdr3_nt: TGTGCCAGCAGTAAGGGACAGGGAAAATCACCCCTCCACTTT
j_call: TRBJ1-6
clone_size: few
d_call: TRBD1
v_call: TRBV6-2/TRBV6-3

cdr3_aa: CASSLHTSTLHF
cdr3_nt: TGTGCCAGCAGTTTGCACACCTCGACCCTCCACTTT
j_call: TRBJ1-6
clone_size: -
d_call: -
v_call: TRBV12-3/TRBV12-4

cdr3_aa: CATSDPGRTGNTDTQYF
cdr3_nt: TGTGCCACCAGTGATCCAGGTCGGACAGGGAACACAGATACGCAGTATTTT
j_call: TRBJ2-3
clone_size: -
d_call: TRBD1
v_call: TRBV24-1

cdr3_aa: CATQAGLTYEQYF
cdr3_nt: TGTGCCACCCAAGCAGGCCTCACCTACGAGCAGTACTTC
j_call: TRBJ2-7
clone_size: -
d_call: -
v_call: TRBV2

cdr3_aa: CASSWERNTEAFF
cdr3_nt: TGTGCCAGCAGCTGGGAGCGGAACACTGAAGCTTTCTTT
j_call: TRBJ1-1
clone_size: -
d_call: -
v_call: TRBV7-2

cdr3_aa: CASSLGQGSSEQFF
cdr3_nt: TGTGCCAGTAGTTTGGGACAGGGATCGTCAGAGCAGTTCTTC
j_call: TRBJ2-1
clone_size: -
d_call: TRBD1
v_call: TRBV19

cdr3_aa: CASSSRDRGIYEQYF
cdr3_nt: TGTGCCAGCAGTAGTCGGGACAGGGGCATCTACGAGCAGTACTTC
j_call: TRBJ2-7
clone_size: few
d_call: TRBD1
v_call: TRBV6-5

cdr3_aa: CAWRKGGQGGGGAFF
cdr3_nt: TGTGCCTGGAGAAAAGGGGGACAGGGAGGAGGGGGAGCTTTCTTT
j_call: TRBJ1-1
clone_size: -
d_call: TRBD1
v_call: TRBV30

cdr3_aa: CASSLIAPPQETQYF
cdr3_nt: TGTGCCAGCAGCTTGATAGCGCCCCCCCAAGAGACCCAGTACTTC
j_call: TRBJ2-5
clone_size: -
d_call: -
v_call: TRBV7-9

cdr3_aa: CASSINGQGGETQYF
cdr3_nt: TGTGCCAGCAGCATAAACGGACAGGGCGGTGAGACCCAGTACTTC
j_call: TRBJ2-5
clone_size: few
d_call: TRBD1
v_call: TRBV7-3

cdr3_aa: CASSILAGGITDTQYF
cdr3_nt: TGTGCCAGCAGCATTCTAGCGGGGGGAATCACAGATACGCAGTATTTT
j_call: TRBJ2-3
clone_size: -
d_call: TRBD2
v_call: TRBV3-1/TRBV3-2

cdr3_aa: CASSTSGGEVFTF
cdr3_nt: TGTGCCAGCAGCACCTCGGGGGGTGAGGTGTTCACCTTC
j_call: TRBJ1-2
clone_size: once
d_call: -
v_call: TRBV7-9

cdr3_aa: CASSATGNIGNTIYF
cdr3_nt: TGTGCCAGCAGCGCGACAGGGAACATTGGAAACACCATATATTTT
j_call: TRBJ1-3
clone_size: -
d_call: TRBD1
v_call: TRBV9

cdr3_aa: CASRIGTGQTEAFF
cdr3_nt: TGTGCCAGCAGGATCGGGACAGGGCAAACTGAAGCTTTCTTT
j_call: TRBJ1-1
clone_size: -
d_call: TRBD1
v_call: TRBV6-5

cdr3_aa: CASGLPRGQNGYTF
cdr3_nt: TGTGCTAGTGGTTTGCCCAGGGGGCAGAACGGCTACACCTTC
j_call: TRBJ1-2
clone_size: few
d_call: TRBD1
v_call: TRBV12-5

cdr3_aa: CASSQLTGANEKLFF
cdr3_nt: TGCGCCAGCAGCCAACTAACAGGGGCTAATGAAAAACTGTTTTTT
j_call: TRBJ1-4
clone_size: -
d_call: TRBD1
v_call: TRBV4-3

cdr3_aa: CASSLLGAGADTQYF
cdr3_nt: TGTGCCAGCAGCTTACTAGGGGCAGGGGCAGATACGCAGTATTTT
j_call: TRBJ2-3
clone_size: -
d_call: -
v_call: TRBV7-9

cdr3_aa: CASRTHQSLNTEAFF
cdr3_nt: TGTGCCAGCAGGACTCACCAGTCACTGAACACTGAAGCTTTCTTT
j_call: TRBJ1-1
clone_size: -
d_call: -
v_call: TRBV6-6

cdr3_aa: CASSEVRGATEQYF
cdr3_nt: TGTGCCAGCAGTGAAGTGCGGGGGGCCACAGAGCAGTACTTC
j_call: TRBJ2-7
clone_size: -
d_call: TRBD2
v_call: TRBV6-1

cdr3_aa: CASSLGRSGTGQYF
cdr3_nt: TGTGCCAGCAGCTTAGGCAGGTCAGGGACAGGGCAGTACTTC
j_call: TRBJ2-7
clone_size: -
d_call: TRBD1
v_call: TRBV7-2

cdr3_aa: CASSVEWSGQPQHF
cdr3_nt: TGTGCCAGCAGCGTAGAATGGTCCGGGCAGCCCCAGCATTTT
j_call: TRBJ1-5
clone_size: once
d_call: -
v_call: TRBV9

cdr3_aa: CAWKVDIYYEQYF
cdr3_nt: TGTGCCTGGAAAGTTGACATATACTACGAGCAGTACTTC
j_call: TRBJ2-7
clone_size: -
d_call: -
v_call: TRBV30

cdr3_aa: CASSLEAGVRLGQPQHF
cdr3_nt: TGTGCCAGCAGCCTAGAGGCGGGGGTAAGGCTGGGTCAGCCCCAGCATTTT
j_call: TRBJ1-5
clone_size: -
d_call: -
v_call: TRBV4-2

cdr3_aa: CASSLLPGQEMNTEAFF
cdr3_nt: TGTGCCAGCAGCTTGCTACCGGGACAGGAGATGAACACTGAAGCTTTCTTT
j_call: TRBJ1-1
clone_size: -
d_call: TRBD1
v_call: TRBV5-5

cdr3_aa: CASSLGSGVTNEKLFF
cdr3_nt: TGTGCCAGCAGCTTAGGATCCGGGGTGACTAATGAAAAACTGTTTTTT
j_call: TRBJ1-4
clone_size: -
d_call: -
v_call: TRBV11-2

cdr3_aa: CASSLQYGETQYF
cdr3_nt: TGTGCCAGCAGCTTGCAATACGGAGAGACCCAGTACTTC
j_call: TRBJ2-5
clone_size: -
d_call: -
v_call: TRBV7-8

cdr3_aa: CASSNSGGRFSGNTIYF
cdr3_nt: TGTGCCAGCAGCAATTCGGGGGGGCGATTCTCTGGAAACACCATATATTTT
j_call: TRBJ1-3
clone_size: -
d_call: -
v_call: TRBV2

cdr3_aa: CATLSGGTRGTGELFF
cdr3_nt: TGTGCCACCTTAAGCGGGGGGACAAGGGGCACCGGGGAGCTGTTTTTT
j_call: TRBJ2-2
clone_size: -
d_call: TRBD2
v_call: TRBV15

cdr3_aa: CASSHGAGLDRDTQYF
cdr3_nt: TGTGCCAGCAGCCACGGCGCGGGGCTGGACCGTGATACGCAGTATTTT
j_call: TRBJ2-3
clone_size: -
d_call: -
v_call: TRBV7-9

cdr3_aa: CASSRQAPSGNTIYF
cdr3_nt: TGTGCCAGCAGCCGACAGGCGCCCTCTGGAAACACCATATATTTT
j_call: TRBJ1-3
clone_size: -
d_call: -
v_call: TRBV2

cdr3_aa: CASSPHSVGINIQYF
cdr3_nt: TGCGCCAGCAGCCCCCACAGTGTCGGCATAAACATTCAGTACTTC
j_call: TRBJ2-4
clone_size: -
d_call: -
v_call: TRBV4-3

cdr3_aa: CASSVHGELFF
cdr3_nt: TGTGCCAGCAGCGTACACGGGGAGCTGTTTTTT
j_call: TRBJ2-2
clone_size: -
d_call: -
v_call: TRBV9

cdr3_aa: CASTGQGRTGELFF
cdr3_nt: TGCGCCAGCACCGGACAGGGGAGAACCGGGGAGCTGTTTTTT
j_call: TRBJ2-2
clone_size: -
d_call: TRBD1
v_call: TRBV5-1